This T cell receptor beta chain comes out of a study of prognosis after radiotherapy for stage I lung cancer. Overall study: Between early 2018 and January 2019, patients with stage I non-small cell lung cancer were enrolled.

This clonotype was found many times. What it recognizes is unknown. Study outcomes and limitations: The median unique TCR clone count dropped from roughly 9,300 to 7,200 after stereotactic body radiation therapy.

The genomic DNA TCR beta CDR3 region underwent two rounds of multiplex PCR. Round-one PCR had primers specific to each TRBV and TRBJ gene. TCRdb itself ran the multiplex PCR reads through MiXCR, one entry per CDR3 protein. The data contain fewer than 65,000 distinct CDR3 sequences, approximately 30% of them singletons. The patients, who had no history of other malignancies and had received no prior chemotherapy or radiotherapy, were all found to be node-negative on CT and PET/CT. V gave up 5 bases and J gave up 5 bases, with 10 bases separating them. The germline V gene encodes CDR1 DFQATT and CDR2 SNEGSKA (reference sequence). The CDR3 totals 12 residues.

This TCR came from a donor over 45 with non-small cell lung cancer. Specimen: PBMCs, collected before or after stereotactic body radiation therapy (not recorded which). The chain is built from TRBV20-1 and TRBJ1-5, with D tentatively TRBD1 (5 bases). For the CDR3, the DNA is TGCAGTGCTGTACAAGGGGATCAGCCCCAGCATTTT. It specifies CSAVQGDQPQHF.